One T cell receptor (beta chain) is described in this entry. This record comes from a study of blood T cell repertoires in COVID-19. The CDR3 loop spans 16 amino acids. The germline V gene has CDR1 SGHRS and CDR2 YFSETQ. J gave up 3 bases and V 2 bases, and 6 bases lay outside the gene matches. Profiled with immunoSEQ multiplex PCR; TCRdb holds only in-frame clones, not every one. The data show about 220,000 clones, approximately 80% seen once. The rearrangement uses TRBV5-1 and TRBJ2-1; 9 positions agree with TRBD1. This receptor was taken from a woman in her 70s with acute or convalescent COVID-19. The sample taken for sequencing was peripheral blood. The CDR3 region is CASSLSPGQGYNEQFF. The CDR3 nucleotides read TGCGCCAGCAGCTTAAGCCCGGGACAGGGCTACAATGAGCAGTTCTTC.